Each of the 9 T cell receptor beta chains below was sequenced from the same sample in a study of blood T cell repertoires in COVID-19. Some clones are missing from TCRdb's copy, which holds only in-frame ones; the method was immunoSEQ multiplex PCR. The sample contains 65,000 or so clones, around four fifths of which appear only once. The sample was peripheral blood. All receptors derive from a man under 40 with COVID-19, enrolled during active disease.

CDR3 bases: TGTGCCAGCAGGAGCTCCTATAATTCACCCCTCCACTTT. This gives the protein CASRSSYNSPLHF. V gene TRBV6-6 combines with J gene TRBJ1-6; D not resolved. In germline, CDR1 is MNHNY, CDR2 SVGAGI (reference sequence). Trimming removed 6 bases from V and 0 bases from J, with 3 bases in between. The CDR3 is 13 amino acids.

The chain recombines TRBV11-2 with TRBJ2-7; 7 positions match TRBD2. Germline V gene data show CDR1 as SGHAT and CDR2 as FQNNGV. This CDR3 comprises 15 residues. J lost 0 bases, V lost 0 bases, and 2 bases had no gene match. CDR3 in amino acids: CASSLEGGSSYEQYF. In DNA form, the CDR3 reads TGTGCCAGCAGCTTAGAGGGAGGGAGCTCCTACGAGCAGTACTTC.

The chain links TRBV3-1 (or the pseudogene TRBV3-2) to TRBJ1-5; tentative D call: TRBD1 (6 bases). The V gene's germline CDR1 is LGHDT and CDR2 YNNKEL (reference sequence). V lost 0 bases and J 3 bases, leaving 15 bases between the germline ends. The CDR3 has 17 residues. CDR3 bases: TGTGCCAGCAGCCAAGATATGGAGGTGGGGGCCAATCAGCCCCAGCATTTT. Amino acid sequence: CASSQDMEVGANQPQHF.

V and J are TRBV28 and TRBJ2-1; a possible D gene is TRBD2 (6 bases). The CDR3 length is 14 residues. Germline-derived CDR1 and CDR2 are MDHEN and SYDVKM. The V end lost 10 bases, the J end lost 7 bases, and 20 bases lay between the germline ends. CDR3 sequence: CANARRASANEQFF. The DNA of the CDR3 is TGTGCCAACGCGCGGAGGGCCTCGGCTAATGAGCAGTTCTTC. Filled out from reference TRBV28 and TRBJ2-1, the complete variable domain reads DVKVTQSSRYLVKRTGEKVFLECVQDMDHENMFWYRQDPGLGLRLIYFSYDVKMKEKGDIPEGYSVSREKKERFSLILESASTNQTSMYLCANARRASANEQFFGPGTRLTVL.

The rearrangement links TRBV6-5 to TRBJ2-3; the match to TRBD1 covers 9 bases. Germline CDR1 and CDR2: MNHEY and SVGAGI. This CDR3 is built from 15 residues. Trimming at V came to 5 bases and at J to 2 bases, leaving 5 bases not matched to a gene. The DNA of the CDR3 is TGTGCCAGCAGTAAGGGACAGGGTTCCACAGATACGCAGTATTTT. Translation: CASSKGQGSTDTQYF.

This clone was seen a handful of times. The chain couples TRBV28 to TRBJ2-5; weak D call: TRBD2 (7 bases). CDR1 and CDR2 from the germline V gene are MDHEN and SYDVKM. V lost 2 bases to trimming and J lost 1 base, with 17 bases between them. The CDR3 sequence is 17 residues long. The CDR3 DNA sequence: TGTGCCAGCAGTTTAGGGTTAGGAAGGGGGGGCCAAGAGACCCAGTACTTC. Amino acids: CASSLGLGRGGQETQYF.

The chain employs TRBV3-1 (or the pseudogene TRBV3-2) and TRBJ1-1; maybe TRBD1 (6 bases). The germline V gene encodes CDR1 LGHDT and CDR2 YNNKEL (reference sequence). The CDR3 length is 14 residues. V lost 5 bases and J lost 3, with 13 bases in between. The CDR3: CASSVGPGDTEAFF. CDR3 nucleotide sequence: TGTGCCAGCAGCGTAGGCCCAGGGGACACTGAAGCTTTCTTT.

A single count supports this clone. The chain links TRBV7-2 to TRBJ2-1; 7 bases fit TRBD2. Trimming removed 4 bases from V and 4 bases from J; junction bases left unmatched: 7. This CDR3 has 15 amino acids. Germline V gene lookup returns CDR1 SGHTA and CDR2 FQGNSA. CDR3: CASSSQAGLYNEQFF. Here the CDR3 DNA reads TGTGCCAGCAGCTCCCAAGCGGGACTATACAATGAGCAGTTCTTC.

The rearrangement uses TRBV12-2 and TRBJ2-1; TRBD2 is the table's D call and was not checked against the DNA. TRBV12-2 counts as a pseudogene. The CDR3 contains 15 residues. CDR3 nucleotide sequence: TGTGCAAGTCGCCCATGGTTAGGGGAGGGGCATGAGCAGTTCTTC. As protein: CASRPWLGEGHEQFF.